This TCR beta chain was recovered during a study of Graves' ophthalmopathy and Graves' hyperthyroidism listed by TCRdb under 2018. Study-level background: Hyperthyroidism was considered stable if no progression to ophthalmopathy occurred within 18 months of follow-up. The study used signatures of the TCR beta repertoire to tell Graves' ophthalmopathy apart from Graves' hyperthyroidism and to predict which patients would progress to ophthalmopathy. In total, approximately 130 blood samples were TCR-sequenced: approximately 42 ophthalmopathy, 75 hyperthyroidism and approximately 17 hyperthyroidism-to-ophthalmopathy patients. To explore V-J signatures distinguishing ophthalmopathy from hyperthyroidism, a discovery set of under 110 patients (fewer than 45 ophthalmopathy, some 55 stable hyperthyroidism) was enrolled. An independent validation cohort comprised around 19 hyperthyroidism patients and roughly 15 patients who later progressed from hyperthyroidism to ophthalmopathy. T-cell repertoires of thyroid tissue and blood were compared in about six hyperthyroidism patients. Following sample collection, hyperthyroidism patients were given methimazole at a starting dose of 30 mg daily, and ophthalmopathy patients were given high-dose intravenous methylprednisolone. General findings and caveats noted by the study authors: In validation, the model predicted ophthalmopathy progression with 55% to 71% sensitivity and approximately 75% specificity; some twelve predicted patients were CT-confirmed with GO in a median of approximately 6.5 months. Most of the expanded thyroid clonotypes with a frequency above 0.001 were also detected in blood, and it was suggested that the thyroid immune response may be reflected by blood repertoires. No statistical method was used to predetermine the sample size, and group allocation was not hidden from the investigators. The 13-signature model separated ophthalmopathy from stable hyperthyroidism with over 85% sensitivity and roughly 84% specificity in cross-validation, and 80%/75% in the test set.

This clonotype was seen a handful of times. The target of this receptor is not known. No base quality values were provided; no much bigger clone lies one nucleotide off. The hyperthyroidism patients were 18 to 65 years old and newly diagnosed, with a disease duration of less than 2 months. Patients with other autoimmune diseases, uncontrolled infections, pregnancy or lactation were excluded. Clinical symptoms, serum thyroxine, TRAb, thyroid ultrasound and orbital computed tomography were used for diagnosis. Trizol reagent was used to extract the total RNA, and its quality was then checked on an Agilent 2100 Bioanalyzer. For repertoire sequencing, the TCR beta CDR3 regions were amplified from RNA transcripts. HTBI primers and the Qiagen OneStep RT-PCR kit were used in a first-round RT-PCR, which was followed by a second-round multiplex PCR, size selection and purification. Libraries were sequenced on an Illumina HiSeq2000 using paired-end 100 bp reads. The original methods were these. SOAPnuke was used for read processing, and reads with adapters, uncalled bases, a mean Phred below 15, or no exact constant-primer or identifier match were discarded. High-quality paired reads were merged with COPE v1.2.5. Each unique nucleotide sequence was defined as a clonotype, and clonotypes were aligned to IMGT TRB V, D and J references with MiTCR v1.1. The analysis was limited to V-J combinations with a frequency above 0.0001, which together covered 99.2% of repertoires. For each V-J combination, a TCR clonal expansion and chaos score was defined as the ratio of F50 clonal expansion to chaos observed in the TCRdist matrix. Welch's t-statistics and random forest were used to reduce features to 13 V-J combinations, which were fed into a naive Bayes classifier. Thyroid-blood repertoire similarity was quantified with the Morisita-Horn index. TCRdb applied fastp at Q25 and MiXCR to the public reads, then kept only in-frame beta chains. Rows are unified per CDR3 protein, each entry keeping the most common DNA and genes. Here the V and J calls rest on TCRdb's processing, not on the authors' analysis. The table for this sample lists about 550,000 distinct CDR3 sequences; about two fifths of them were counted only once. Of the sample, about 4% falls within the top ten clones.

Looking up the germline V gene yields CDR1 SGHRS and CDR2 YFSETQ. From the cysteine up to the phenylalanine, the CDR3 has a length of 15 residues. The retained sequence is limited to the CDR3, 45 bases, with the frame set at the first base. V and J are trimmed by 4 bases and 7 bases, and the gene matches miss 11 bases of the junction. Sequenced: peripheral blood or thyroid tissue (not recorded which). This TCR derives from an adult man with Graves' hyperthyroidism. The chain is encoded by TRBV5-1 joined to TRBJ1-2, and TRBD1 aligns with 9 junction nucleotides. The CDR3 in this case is CASSERTGERAGYTF. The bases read TGCGCCAGCAGCGAACGGACAGGGGAAAGGGCTGGCTACACCTTC.